This entry lists 4 T cell receptor beta chains sequenced from one sample in a study of T cells in Graves' hyperthyroidism and ophthalmopathy. From RNA transcripts, TCR beta CDR3 regions were amplified. During a first-round RT-PCR of the TCR CDR3, the HTBI primer set was used. From the multiplex PCR reads, TCRdb called clonotypes with MiXCR, one entry per CDR3 protein. In the table there are a few hundred thousand distinct CDR3 sequences, 20% to 25% of which are singletons. The specimen sequenced was blood. These receptors all stem from a man between 25 and 39 years old with Graves' ophthalmopathy.

The CDR3 loop is CASSLDRDNEQFF. Written as DNA, the CDR3 is TGTGCCAGCAGCTTGGACCGGGACAATGAGCAGTTCTTC. The chain joins TRBV7-8 to TRBJ2-1; D is undetermined. CDR1 and CDR2 from the germline V gene are SGHVS and FQNEAQ. Trimming took off 3 bases at V and 5 bases at J, with 8 bases between the two ends. The CDR3 contains 13 residues. Full variable domain (remainder filled in from reference TRBV7-8 and TRBJ2-1): GAGVSQSPRYKVAKRGQDVALRCDPISGHVSLFWYQQALGQGPEFLTYFQNEAQLDKSGLPSDRFFAERPEGSVSTLKIQRTQQEDSAVYLCASSLDRDNEQFFGPGTRLTVL.

This clonotype was recorded many times. The chain joins TRBV7-9 to TRBJ2-7; 11 nucleotides line up with TRBD2. Germline V gene lookup returns CDR1 SEHNR and CDR2 FQNEAQ (reference sequence). V lost 3 bases and J lost 2; bases outside the gene matches: 12. The CDR3 is 18 residues long. CDR3 sequence: CASSLDRVTSGDPYEQYF. CDR3 sequence (DNA): TGTGCCAGCAGCTTGGACAGGGTGACTAGCGGGGACCCCTACGAGCAGTACTTC.

There are many counts of this clonotype. The V gene is TRBV7-2, the J gene TRBJ1-1; tentatively, D is TRBD1 (6 bases). V was clipped by 6 bases and J by 1 base, with 9 bases between them. Germline V gene sequence: CDR1 SGHTA, CDR2 FQGNSA. The CDR3 contains 13 residues. The CDR3 region is CASRGGSNTEAFF. In DNA, the CDR3 is TGTGCCAGCAGAGGGGGGTCGAACACTGAAGCTTTCTTT.

The rearrangement links TRBV29-1 to TRBJ2-7; D tentatively fits TRBD1 or TRBD2 (5 bases each). Trimming removed 6 bases at V and 2 bases at J, with 11 bases between. This CDR3 contains 12 residues. The germline gives CDR1 SQVTM, CDR2 ANQGSEA. CDR3 sequence reads: CSVRDGTYEQYF. The CDR3 DNA reads TGCAGCGTGAGGGACGGGACCTACGAGCAGTACTTC.